Below are 16 T cell receptor beta chains sequenced from a single sample in a study of cytomegalovirus exposure and HLA in healthy donors. Use of 60 Vbeta and 13 Jbeta primers characterized the PCR. The repertoire was sequenced with immunoSEQ multiplex PCR; TCRdb's copy has only in-frame clones and lacks some. The sample has 110,000 or so clones; around 15% are singletons. Sequencing was performed on PBMCs. These receptors were obtained from a female donor in good health and CMV-seronegative.

The sample holds a few counts of this clone. The chain joins TRBV7-9 to TRBJ1-3, with a weak D call TRBD1 (6 bases). Germline-derived CDR1 and CDR2 are SEHNR and FQNEAQ (reference sequence). The CDR3 is 12 amino acids. Trimming pared 5 bases from V and 8 bases from J, leaving 10 bases between. CDR3 in DNA: TGTGCCAGCAGCGTACAGGGATACACCATATATTTT. It yields the protein CASSVQGYTIYF.

This clone was detected only a few times. The chain carries TRBV2 and TRBJ1-4, with no clear D. V dropped 6 bases and J dropped 8 bases, with 16 bases sitting between them. Germline CDR1 reads SNHLY; CDR2 reads FYNNEI. The CDR3 runs 14 residues. In DNA form, the CDR3 reads TGTGCCAGCAGCGACCCTCCGCTCAGGGAAAAACTGTTTTTT. Encoded protein: CASSDPPLREKLFF.

The chain employs TRBV28 and TRBJ2-2; unclear D gene. The germline V gene has CDR1 MDHEN and CDR2 SYDVKM. CDR3 length: 14 residues. V lost 3 bases to trimming and J lost 5 bases, with 10 bases between them. CDR3 nucleotide sequence: TGTGCCAGCAGTTTGGGCAGTTCTACCGGGGAGCTGTTTTTT. Translation: CASSLGSSTGELFF. Based on the CDR3 plus reference TRBV28 and TRBJ2-2, the full variable domain is DVKVTQSSRYLVKRTGEKVFLECVQDMDHENMFWYRQDPGLGLRLIYFSYDVKMKEKGDIPEGYSVSREKKERFSLILESASTNQTSMYLCASSLGSSTGELFFGEGSRLTVL.

The chain is built from TRBV9 and TRBJ2-2, with D uncertain. V shed 0 bases and J shed 6 bases, with 3 bases lying between them. CDR3 length: 12 residues. Per germline, CDR1 SGDLS and CDR2 YYNGEE. CDR3 in amino acids: CASSVVSGELFF. The CDR3 bases are TGTGCCAGCAGCGTAGTATCCGGGGAGCTGTTTTTT.

The chain employs TRBV5-6 and TRBJ1-2; maybe TRBD1 (5 bases). CDR1 is SGHDT, CDR2 YYEEEE, per germline. The CDR3 totals 12 residues. V gave up 2 bases and J gave up 4 bases, with 6 bases separating them. The CDR3 protein is CASSLQVYGYTF. CDR3 nucleotides: TGTGCCAGCAGCTTACAGGTCTATGGCTACACCTTC.

The chain uses TRBV28 and TRBJ2-2; TRBD2 might be the D (6 bases). From germline, CDR1 is MDHEN and CDR2 SYDVKM. V shed 2 bases and J shed 1 base, with 11 bases lying between them. The CDR3 is made up of 16 amino acids. The CDR3 sequence: CASSLGGTLNTGELFF. The DNA for the CDR3 is TGTGCCAGCAGTTTAGGGGGGACTTTGAACACCGGGGAGCTGTTTTTT.

This clone was seen more than once but under ten times. The chain uses TRBV4-1 and TRBJ1-3; D remains ambiguous. CDR1 is MGHRA, CDR2 YSYEKL, per germline. V was clipped by 5 bases and J by 4 bases, with 12 bases between them. The CDR3 sequence is 14 residues long. CDR3 sequence: CASSDRRGGNTIYF. CDR3 DNA sequence: TGCGCCAGCAGCGATCGACGGGGAGGAAACACCATATATTTT.

A few counts support this clone. The chain recombines TRBV5-4 with TRBJ2-5, with TRBD2 matching 12 bases. CDR3 length: 16 amino acids. V shed 0 bases, J shed 5 bases, and the junction held 5 bases outside the gene matches. Germline V gene sequence: CDR1 SGHNT, CDR2 YYREEE (reference sequence). This chain's CDR3 is CASSLVLAGGRETQYF. The CDR3 bases are TGTGCCAGCAGCTTGGTTCTAGCGGGGGGGCGGGAGACCCAGTACTTC.

V usage is TRBV19 and J usage is TRBJ2-3; no firm D call. The ends were cut back, 1 base at V and 1 base at J, with 6 bases in the middle. This CDR3 comprises 14 residues. Looked up from germline, CDR1 is LNHDA and CDR2 is SQIVND (reference sequence). The CDR3 region is CASSIAQGTDTQYF. For the CDR3, the DNA is TGTGCCAGTAGTATAGCCCAGGGCACAGATACGCAGTATTTT.

The rearrangement links TRBV4-3 to TRBJ1-3; TRBD1 matches 7 bases. J gave up 7 bases and V 6 bases, and 9 bases lay outside the gene matches. This CDR3 has 14 residues. CDR1 is LGHNA and CDR2 is YSLEER in the germline V gene. CDR3 coding DNA: TGCGCCAGCAGTTTGACAGGGCTATGGAACACCATATATTTT. Its translation is CASSLTGLWNTIYF.

V and J are TRBV6-5 and TRBJ2-1, with 7 bases that match TRBD2. Germline V CDR1 and CDR2: MNHEY, SVGAGI. V shed 7 bases and J 2 bases; nucleotides not matched to a gene: 2. The CDR3 covers 13 residues. Here the CDR3 reads CASMAGAYNEQFF. Written as DNA, the CDR3 is TGTGCCAGCATGGCGGGGGCCTACAATGAGCAGTTCTTC.

A few counts support this clone. The chain recombines TRBV29-1 with TRBJ1-1; possible D gene TRBD1, 5 bases. Germline V gene data show CDR1 as SQVTM and CDR2 as ANQGSEA. The CDR3 covers 13 residues. The V end lost 4 bases, the J end lost 7 bases, and 16 bases lay between the germline ends. The CDR3 DNA reads as TGCAGCGTTGGGGGGAGGGTGGTGGATGAAGCTTTCTTT. This encodes CSVGGRVVDEAFF.

The chain links TRBV5-1 to TRBJ2-1, with a tentative D call TRBD1 (7 bases). V was shortened by 0 bases and J by 7 bases, with 14 bases between the two germline ends. Germline-derived CDR1 and CDR2 are SGHRS and YFSETQ. The CDR3 is 15 amino acids. The CDR3 protein is CASSLDQGGMNEQFF. The CDR3 coding sequence is TGCGCCAGCAGCTTGGATCAGGGGGGAATGAATGAGCAGTTCTTC.

The chain combines TRBV6-5 with TRBJ2-1, with 10 positions matching TRBD1. CDR3 size: 12 residues. Per germline, CDR1 MNHEY and CDR2 SVGAGI. V dropped 2 bases and J dropped 14; count of bases not matched to a gene: 3. CDR3 DNA: TGTGCCAGCAGTTACGGGACAGGGGATAAGTTCTTC. Its protein is CASSYGTGDKFF.

The V and J genes are TRBV7-8 and TRBJ1-2; TRBD1 matches at 8 bases. Trimming took 5 bases from V and 5 from J; bases not matched to a gene: 7. Per germline, CDR1 SGHVS and CDR2 FQNEAQ. The CDR3 length is 14 residues. The CDR3 DNA is TGTGCCAGCAGCCCAGGGACAGGAGTTTATGGCTACACCTTC. Residues: CASSPGTGVYGYTF.

This clone has a handful of counts. This chain connects TRBV7-3 to TRBJ2-1; D may be TRBD2 (5 bases). The germline V gene has CDR1 SGHTA and CDR2 FQGTGA. The V and J ends lost 4 bases and 10 bases respectively, with 11 bases between them. CDR3 length: 12 residues. The CDR3 nucleotides read TGTGCCAGCAGCTCCACTAGTAACGAGCAGTTCTTC. Translating it yields CASSSTSNEQFF.